This T cell receptor (beta chain) was recovered during a study of CDR3 diversity in severe acne. This clonotype has at least ten counts. TCRdb used MiXCR to reprocess the PCR reads, holding one entry per CDR3 protein. The sample lists around 85,000 distinct CDR3 sequences, approximately 54% occurring once. The sequenced sample consisted of blood. The source is a male donor with severe acne vulgaris.

The chain's CDR3 is CASSVGDLALYEQYF. Written as DNA, the CDR3 is TGTGCCAGCAGCGTAGGGGACCTTGCGTTGTACGAGCAGTACTTC. V is TRBV9 and J is TRBJ2-7, with D perhaps given as TRBD1 or TRBD2 (5 bases each). Trimming shortened V by 0 bases and J by 4 bases, and 14 bases separated the two germline ends. Germline V CDR1 and CDR2: SGDLS, YYNGEE. The CDR3 spans 15 residues.